The rows below give T cell receptor beta chains drawn from one sample of a study of blood T cell repertoires in COVID-19. Clones were read by immunoSEQ multiplex PCR, and TCRdb kept only the in-frame ones, dropping some. The table lists 200,000 to 250,000 clones, about 83% of them singletons. Input material: peripheral blood. The receptors derive from a woman between 45 and 60 years old with active or convalescent COVID-19. CDR3s include the opening cysteine and the closing phenylalanine or tryptophan. Fields, in order: V gene, J gene, clone size, D gene, CDR3 DNA, CDR3 protein. The D gene is left open where the match is weak. Clone size is not always given. Where it is, it says once, few, many or a class for expanded clones.

V: TRBV30
J: TRBJ1-1
size: few
D: TRBD1
DNA: TGTGCCTGGAGTCCGGGACAGGGTGGTCCGGGTTTCTTT
CDR3: CAWSPGQGGPGFF

V: TRBV4-1
J: TRBJ1-5
size: NA
D: TRBD1
DNA: TGCGCCAGCAGTAGGGGGCCCAACTATCAGCCCCAGCATTTT
CDR3: CASSRGPNYQPQHF

V: TRBV10-3
J: TRBJ2-5
size: NA
D: NA
DNA: TGTGCCATCAGTGACCCAGGGCTAGAGACCCAGTACTTC
CDR3: CAISDPGLETQYF

V: TRBV2
J: TRBJ2-2
size: NA
D: TRBD2
DNA: TGTGCCAGCGGCGGACTAGCGTCGAACACCGGGGAGCTGTTTTTT
CDR3: CASGGLASNTGELFF

V: TRBV10-3
J: TRBJ2-7
size: NA
D: TRBD2
DNA: TGTGCCATCAGTGAGGTGGGAGGGGAGCAGTACTTC
CDR3: CAISEVGGEQYF

V: TRBV29-1
J: TRBJ1-1
size: once
D: NA
DNA: TGCAGCGTGGTAGACAGGAACACTGAAGCTTTCTTT
CDR3: CSVVDRNTEAFF

V: TRBV3-1/TRBV3-2
J: TRBJ2-5
size: NA
D: NA
DNA: TGTGCCAGCAGCCAAGGAGGCGGGGTGGAGACCCAGTACTTC
CDR3: CASSQGGGVETQYF

V: TRBV18
J: TRBJ2-1
size: NA
D: TRBD1
DNA: TGTGCCAGCTCATCCCGGACAGGAGGCTACAATGAGCAGTTCTTC
CDR3: CASSSRTGGYNEQFF

V: TRBV28
J: TRBJ1-3
size: NA
D: NA
DNA: TGTGCCAGCAGTTTTTTTGCGGGAAACACCATATATTTT
CDR3: CASSFFAGNTIYF

V: TRBV4-2
J: TRBJ1-4
size: NA
D: NA
DNA: TGTGCCAGCAGCTATCGACAAGAAGCTAATGAAAAACTGTTTTTT
CDR3: CASSYRQEANEKLFF

V: TRBV12-2
J: TRBJ2-2
size: many
D: NA
DNA: TGTGCAAGTCGCTCTGGGGACCCGAGAGGCACTAGCGGGATTAACACCGGGGAGCTGTTTTTT
CDR3: CASRSGDPRGTSGINTGELFF

V: TRBV28
J: TRBJ1-2
size: NA
D: TRBD1
DNA: TGTGCCAGCAGTGCCCCAGGGACAGGGAACTATGGCTACACCTTC
CDR3: CASSAPGTGNYGYTF

V: TRBV9
J: TRBJ2-1
size: NA
D: TRBD2
DNA: TGTGCCAGCAGCGAACAACCGGGACTAGACAATGAGCAGTTCTTC
CDR3: CASSEQPGLDNEQFF

V: TRBV6-5
J: TRBJ1-5
size: NA
D: NA
DNA: TGTGCCAGCCGAGGGTCCTACGATCAGCCCCAGCATTTT
CDR3: CASRGSYDQPQHF

V: TRBV5-1
J: TRBJ1-4
size: NA
D: NA
DNA: TGCGCCAGCAGCTTAGGTTCCGGGTCAACTAATGAAAAACTGTTTTTT
CDR3: CASSLGSGSTNEKLFF

V: TRBV6-5
J: TRBJ1-6
size: NA
D: TRBD1
DNA: TGTGCCAGCAGTTACGGACAGGGCTCTAATTCACCCCTCCACTTT
CDR3: CASSYGQGSNSPLHF

V: TRBV6-5
J: TRBJ1-3
size: NA
D: NA
DNA: TGTGCCAGCAGTCAGAATCGGATAGCTCAAAACACCATATATTTT
CDR3: CASSQNRIAQNTIYF

V: TRBV5-4
J: TRBJ1-4
size: NA
D: NA
DNA: TGTGCCAGCAGCTTGGGGGCGGGGCGCGATGAAAAACTGTTTTTT
CDR3: CASSLGAGRDEKLFF

V: TRBV6-6
J: TRBJ1-2
size: once
D: NA
DNA: TGTGCCAGCAGCCTGACAGGCTATGGCTACACCTTC
CDR3: CASSLTGYGYTF

V: TRBV5-6
J: TRBJ1-4
size: NA
D: NA
DNA: TGTGCCAGCAGCTTGGGTCAGATAACTAATGAAAAACTGTTTTTT
CDR3: CASSLGQITNEKLFF

V: TRBV19
J: TRBJ1-6
size: NA
D: NA
DNA: TGTGCCAGTAGTATGGGCTTAAATTCACCCCTCCACTTT
CDR3: CASSMGLNSPLHF

V: TRBV28
J: TRBJ2-6
size: NA
D: NA
DNA: TGTGCCAGCAGCCGACAAAGGGACACCTTTGTCTCTGGGGCCAACGTCCTGACTTTC
CDR3: CASSRQRDTFVSGANVLTF

V: TRBV18
J: TRBJ2-1
size: once
D: TRBD2
DNA: TGTGCCAGCTCAACTAGCGGGGCCCCCCTCGACAATGAGCAGTTCTTC
CDR3: CASSTSGAPLDNEQFF

V: TRBV20-1
J: TRBJ2-4
size: NA
D: NA
DNA: TGCAGTGCGGGCGCCAAAAACATTCAGTACTTC
CDR3: CSAGAKNIQYF

V: TRBV2
J: TRBJ1-1
size: NA
D: NA
DNA: TGTGCCAGCAGTGACGAGTCTGGCACTGAAGCTTTCTTT
CDR3: CASSDESGTEAFF

V: TRBV6-6
J: TRBJ1-5
size: NA
D: NA
DNA: TGTGCCAGCAGTCCGACAGGTGGCCCCGGTCAGCCCCAGCATTTT
CDR3: CASSPTGGPGQPQHF

V: TRBV28
J: TRBJ1-5
size: NA
D: NA
DNA: TGTGCCAGCAGAAAAGGGACTTCGGGTCAGCCCCAGCATTTT
CDR3: CASRKGTSGQPQHF